This entry is about one TCR beta chain. Its target is not known. Primers: 60 Vbeta forward and 13 Jbeta reverse. Profiling relied on immunoSEQ multiplex PCR, and the TCRdb table lists in-frame clones only, not all of them. The sample shows 100,000 or so clones, 65% to 80% of them seen only once. This specimen comes from a study of cytomegalovirus exposure and HLA in healthy donors. Study results and caveats: Reports indicate that TCR beta sequences accurately predicted the HLA-A and HLA-B alleles of most subjects. Earlier analysis yielded a pattern in which most TCR beta V segments were productive about 87% or about 30% of the time.

Germline V CDR1 and CDR2: MNHEY, SMNVEV (reference sequence). The CDR3 spans 14 residues. V lost 2 bases, J lost 5 bases, and 2 bases stayed unmatched. The receptor's source is a woman in her thirties or forties in good health and CMV-seronegative. Sequencing was done on a sample of PBMCs. V gene TRBV27 combines with J gene TRBJ2-7; 11 bases align to TRBD1. The CDR3 nucleotides are TGTGCCAGCAGTTTAAGGACAGGGGGCGACGAGCAGTACTTC. Residues: CASSLRTGGDEQYF.